This T cell receptor (beta chain) originates from a study of cytomegalovirus exposure and HLA in healthy donors (dated by TCRdb to the late 2010s). In terms of the full investigation: An earlier analysis of approximately 640 of the donors reported 250 to 300 Gb of sequence data and approximately 110 million unique TCR beta sequences from roughly 200 million T cells. About 310 gigabases of sequencing data and 70 million to 85 million unique TCR sequences were included in an early release covering around 650 HLA-typed donors. Among the roughly 410 genotyped donors, around 81% belonged to the genetic ancestry cluster associated with self-reported Caucasian donors. The aim of the study was to test whether cataloging public T cell receptors could identify signatures of past pathogen exposure. Using immunosequencing, the study profiled T cell repertoires from 640 or so subjects and related those repertoires to cytomegalovirus serostatus. In addition to the first cohort of approximately 670 subjects, a separate validation cohort of 120 different subjects was used. To predict cytomegalovirus infection status, the study brought together high-throughput TCR immunosequencing, statistical association of individual TCRs with disease status, and machine learning. A later analysis re-analyzed previously published TCR beta repertoires from 650 to 800 donors and added high-resolution HLA genotyping to study TCR occurrence patterns. Rather than using new phenotypic data, the later analysis identified candidate immune exposures from TCR beta sequences and from how often those sequences occurred across donors. An earlier analysis of 450 to 750 of the donors used high-throughput TCR beta sequencing to judge whether each TCR beta V gene segment behaved as functional or pseudogenic. Alongside the repertoire data, information on donor age, sex, ethnicity and CMV serostatus was compiled. Genome-wide SNP genotypes for about 60% of the roughly 670 donors were used in a later genetic analysis, which treated that subset as a discovery cohort. Every discovery cohort repertoire had been produced on one sequencing platform. HLA typing covered class I and class II loci at four-digit resolution. The number of typed donors differed by locus: about 620-640 for A, B, C, DRB1 and DQB1; 500 to 550 for DQA1; over 600 for DPA1; and around 470 for DPB1. Roughly 5 DR-DQ haplotypes were handled as single units for association and clustering, since linkage in the cohort was strong. Among some 410 genotyped donors of the cohort, an average of roughly 240,000 unique TCR beta nucleotide sequences were sequenced per donor, roughly 20% of them non-productive.

Study-level results and caveats: In an earlier analysis of about 600 of the donors, most TCR beta V segments appeared in productive rearrangements about 90% or about 30% of the time, broadly matching IMGT annotations. According to a later genetic analysis, donors in an Asian-associated ancestry cluster had fewer N-insertions in productive TCRs than the approximately 670-donor mean. For the cohort, immune exposure information was limited to CMV serostatus. In a later analysis, HLA-associated TCR beta chains showed more clonal expansion and lower generation probabilities than non-associated chains that were equally common. In a later analysis, the rate of TCR association differed among HLA loci, with DRB1 alleles having the most associated TCRs and HLA-C alleles having the fewest. Most TCR sequences were seen in very few donors, while some public TCRs were found in many individuals. A further reported finding was that TCR beta sequences accurately predicted the HLA-A and HLA-B alleles for most subjects in the first cohort. In a later analysis, several top co-occurrence clusters were reported to appear linked to parvovirus B19, influenza, CMV and Epstein-Barr virus. Linkage disequilibrium might explain the correlated functional status among segregating V segments, but an unknown experimental factor could not be ruled out. Because the 87-base-pair reads could not distinguish some IMGT-functional V segments, including TRBV6-2 and TRBV6-3, those segments were excluded. When HLA alleles, especially DR and DQ, strongly co-occurred, TCR associations were difficult to assign to individual alleles. It was suggested by the authors that the approach could potentially be generalized to other disease states and immunological phenotypes. A cluster of highly shared sequence variants was judged likely to be a technical artifact of the sequencing pipeline. In vitro tests confirmed that a few of the cytomegalovirus-associated TCR beta chains recognize cytomegalovirus antigens. In a later analysis, around 17,000 TCR beta sequences were associated with specific HLA alleles at a false discovery rate of 0.05. The presence/absence analyses assumed that sequencing depth was roughly uniform across donors, and that assumption may not be true. Because some donors lacked HLA typing at each locus, the association tests relied only on the typed subset. In a later genetic analysis, a missense DCLRE1C variant was associated with V-gene and J-gene trimming of TCR beta chains, and the association was replicated in an independent cohort. In a later analysis, most CMV-associated TCR beta chains were found to appear HLA-restricted, with HLA associations seemingly driven largely by CMV exposure. In this cohort, only TCR beta chains were sequenced, and detectable features were limited by the absence of alpha or paired-chain data. In both the original and validation cohorts, the classifier was reported to diagnose cytomegalovirus status with high specificity and sensitivity. The study gave a list of some 150 TCR beta chains associated with cytomegalovirus. Because counts were too low, some 16 rarely observed V segments, including chromosome 9 orphons, were excluded from the earlier analysis of 587 of the donors.

In total, 500 to 700 healthy bone marrow donors made up the cohort. Cohort members were all nominally healthy when sampled, although unrecorded immune exposures were likely present. The donor was CMV seropositive and belonged to the group of a few hundred seropositive cohort members. Every donor gave a peripheral blood sample, and the peripheral blood mononuclear cells from that sample were used for TCR beta sequencing. Genomic DNA was extracted from the blood cell samples with the Qiagen DNeasy Blood Extraction Kit. Library prep was done by the immunoSEQ multiplex PCR assay. A mixture of 60 forward primers for TCR Vbeta segments and 13 reverse primers for TCR Jbeta segments was used in the multiplex PCR. Amplification of the CDR3 region of rearranged TCR beta genes was performed with a multiplex PCR assay on genomic DNA. Amplified TCR beta libraries were sequenced as 87-base-pair reads on the Illumina HiSeq System. The paper's data handling went like this. A later analysis tallied some 79 million unique TCR beta chains across the 650 to 750 repertoires, and around 12 million of those chains were shared by two or more donors. Raw reads were error-corrected and collapsed into unique sequences by a nearest-neighbor algorithm in which closely related sequences were merged to remove PCR and sequencing errors. To assign V, D and J gene segments, CDR3 sequences were aligned to IMGT reference sequences. Each retained sequence needed at least a six-nucleotide match to both a V gene segment and a J gene segment. A rearrangement counted as productive if the CDR3 had no stop codons and remained in frame with V and J, and every other rearrangement counted as non-productive. CDR3 was defined according to IMGT convention as the region running from the second conserved V-encoded cysteine to the conserved J-encoded phenylalanine. The earlier analysis of 500 to 600 of the donors excluded sequences that lacked an unambiguous match to a single V gene segment. In an earlier analysis of approximately 590 of the donors, V segments were called functional above 56.7% productive rearrangements and were called segregating when the between-donor standard deviation exceeded 5%. A statistical classification framework was developed to diagnose cytomegalovirus status using the catalog of TCR beta chain sequences. A later analysis assigned V and J genes by comparing TCR nucleotide sequences with IMGT/GENE-DB human TR gene sequences. Using the TCRdist pipeline, a later analysis assigned CDR3 sequences along with most-parsimonious VDJ recombination scenarios. A later analysis defined each TCR beta chain by its CDR3 amino acid sequence plus V-gene family, and excluded reads lacking a unique V-gene family. A later analysis removed 592 highly shared, low-generation-probability nucleotide sequences to deal with suspected cross-contamination and a sequencing artifact. In a later analysis, a clonal expansion index for each public chain was calculated from normalized within-repertoire ranks of inferred template counts. In a later analysis, generation probabilities were computed using a VDJ recombination model fitted to out-of-frame rearrangements, and the results were checked against IGoR. A later analysis scored TCR-TCR, TCR-HLA and TCR-CMV co-occurrence with hypergeometric tests, applying a repertoire-size bias correction to TCR pairs. To estimate false discovery rates, a later analysis permuted the HLA or CMV assignments 20 times. A later analysis grouped co-occurring TCRs with DBSCAN, adding TCRdist sequence similarity when clustering within HLA-allele-positive subsets. Co-occurrence clustering excluded repertoires with fewer than 30,000 or more than 120,000 public chains, plus five with anomalous nucleotide sharing. This immuneACCESS table, as held by TCRdb, lists in-frame sequences with V and J called but not all clones. Of the missing ones, under half trace to an unresolved V gene in checked studies; the others have no known cause. V, J and clone size are taken as reported in that table, and D and trimming were inferred from the DNA itself. In all, the sample holds approximately 120,000 clones, and 75% to 85% of those were seen once. The ten largest account for approximately 9% of the sample.

The CDR3 sequence holds 13 residues, the cysteine and phenylalanine included. Only the CDR3 part of the read is kept: 39 bases, read in frame from the first base. CDR1 and CDR2 (SGHAT, FQDESV) derive from the germline V gene (reference sequence). After removal of 6 bases from V and 6 bases from J, the junction retains 4 bases not matched to a gene. Comment on this clone: The antigen it recognizes is unknown. Within one base of it there is no much larger clone, and no base qualities were kept.

The TCR sequence derives from a man aged 30 to 39 in good health and CMV-seropositive. The source material was PBMCs. The sequence joins TRBV11-1 to TRBJ2-3, and 9 bases in between align with TRBD1. The DNA sequence is TGTGCCAGCAGACAGGGGGCGAGGGATACGCAGTATTTT. Protein translation: CASRQGARDTQYF.